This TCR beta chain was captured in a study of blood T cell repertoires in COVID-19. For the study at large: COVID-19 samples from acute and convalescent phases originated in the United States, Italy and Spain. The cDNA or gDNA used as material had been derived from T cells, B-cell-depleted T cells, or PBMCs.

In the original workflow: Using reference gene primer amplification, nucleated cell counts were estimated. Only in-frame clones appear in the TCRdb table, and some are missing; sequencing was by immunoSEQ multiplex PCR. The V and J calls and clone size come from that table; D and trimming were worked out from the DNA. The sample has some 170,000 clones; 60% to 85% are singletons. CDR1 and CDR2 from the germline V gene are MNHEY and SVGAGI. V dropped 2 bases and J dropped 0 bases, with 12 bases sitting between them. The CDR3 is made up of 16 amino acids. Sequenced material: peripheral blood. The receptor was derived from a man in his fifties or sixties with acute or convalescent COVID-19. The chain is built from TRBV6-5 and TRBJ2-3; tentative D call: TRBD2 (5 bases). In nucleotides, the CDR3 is TGTGCCAGCAGTTACGCGCCAGCGGAGAGCACAGATACGCAGTATTTT. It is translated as CASSYAPAESTDTQYF.